A single sample gave rise to the 3 T cell receptor beta chains below, sequenced in a study of beta chain features in type 1 diabetes. Sequenced material consisted of expressed TCRB transcripts (all of the isolated RNA was reverse transcribed). The method was immunoSEQ multiplex PCR; TCRdb's version includes in-frame clones alone and lacks a portion of them. The data show some 40,000 clones, with around 49% seen just once and more than 0.65% held by the top ten. Sequenced: central memory CD4+ T cells from blood. The receptors derive from a woman under 30 in good health.

This clone was seen a handful of times. The chain uses TRBV11-2 and TRBJ2-7, with a weak D call TRBD2 (6 bases). The CDR3 totals 15 residues. Germline-derived CDR1 and CDR2 are SGHAT and FQNNGV. V was pared by 2 bases and J by 7 bases, with 18 bases between. The DNA for the CDR3 is TGTGCCAGCAGCTTACTTAGACTAGGGCAGGTTGAGCAGTACTTC. Protein sequence: CASSLLRLGQVEQYF.

CDR3 in amino acids: CASSFRDRSSTGELFF. CDR3 DNA: TGTGCCAGCAGTTTTAGGGACAGGTCATCCACCGGGGAGCTGTTTTTT. The J gene is TRBJ2-2, the V gene TRBV27, with TRBD1 matching over 8 bases. This CDR3 is 16 amino acids long. Germline lookup yields CDR1 MNHEY and CDR2 SMNVEV (reference sequence). J was trimmed by 4 bases and V by 3 bases; bases with no gene match: 7.

This clone has just one count. CDR3 nucleotides: TGTGCCAGTAGTGGAACACGACAGGGTAATTCACCCCTCCACTTT. Its translation: CASSGTRQGNSPLHF. V is TRBV19 and J is TRBJ1-6, with TRBD1 identical over 7 bases. V dropped 5 bases and J dropped 6; count of bases not matched to a gene: 7. The germline gives CDR1 LNHDA, CDR2 SQIVND (reference sequence). The CDR3 is 15 residues long.